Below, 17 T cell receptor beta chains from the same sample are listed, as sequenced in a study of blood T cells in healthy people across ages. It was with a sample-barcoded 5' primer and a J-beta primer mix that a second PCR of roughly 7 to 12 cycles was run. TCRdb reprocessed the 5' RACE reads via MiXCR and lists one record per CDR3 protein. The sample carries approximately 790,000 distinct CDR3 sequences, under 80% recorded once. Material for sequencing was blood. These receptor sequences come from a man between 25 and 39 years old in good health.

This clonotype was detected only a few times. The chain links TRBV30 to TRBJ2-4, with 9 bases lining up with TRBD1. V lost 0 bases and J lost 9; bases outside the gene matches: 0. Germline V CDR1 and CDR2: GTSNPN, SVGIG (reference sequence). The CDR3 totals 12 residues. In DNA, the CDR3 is TGTGCCTGGAGTGTGGACAGGGGCATTCAGTACTTC. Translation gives CAWSVDRGIQYF. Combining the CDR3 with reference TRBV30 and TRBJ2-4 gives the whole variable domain SQTIHQWPATLVQPVGSPLSLECTVEGTSNPNLYWYRQAAGRGLQLLFYSVGIGQISSEVPQNLSASRPQDRQFILSSKKLLLSDSGFYLCAWSVDRGIQYFGAGTRLSVL.

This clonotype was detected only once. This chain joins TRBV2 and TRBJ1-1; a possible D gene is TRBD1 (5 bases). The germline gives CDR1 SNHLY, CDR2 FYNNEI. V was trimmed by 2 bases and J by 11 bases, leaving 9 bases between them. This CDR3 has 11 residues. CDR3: CASSEYGTAFF. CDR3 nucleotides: TGTGCCAGCAGTGAATATGGGACGGCTTTCTTT. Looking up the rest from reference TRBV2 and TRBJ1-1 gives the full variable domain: EPEVTQTPSHQVTQMGQEVILRCVPISNHLYFYWYRQILGQKVEFLVSFYNNEISEKSEIFDDQFSVERPDGSNFTLKIRSTKLEDSAMYFCASSEYGTAFFGQGTRLTVV.

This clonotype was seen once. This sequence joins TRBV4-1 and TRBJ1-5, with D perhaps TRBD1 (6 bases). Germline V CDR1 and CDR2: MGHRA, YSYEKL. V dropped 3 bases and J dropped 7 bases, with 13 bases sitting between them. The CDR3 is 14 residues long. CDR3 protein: CASSQRTGPQPQHF. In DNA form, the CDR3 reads TGCGCCAGCAGCCAGAGAACAGGGCCCCAGCCCCAGCATTTT.

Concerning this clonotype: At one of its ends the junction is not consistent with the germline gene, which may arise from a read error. Written as DNA, the CDR3 is TGCGCCAGCAGTCAAGATCATACCGGACCAGATACGCAGTATTTT. Protein: CASSQDHTGPDTQYF. The V gene is TRBV4-1, the J gene TRBJ2-3; unclear D gene. The CDR3 runs to 15 residues. Germline CDR1 is MGHRA and CDR2 is YSYEKL.

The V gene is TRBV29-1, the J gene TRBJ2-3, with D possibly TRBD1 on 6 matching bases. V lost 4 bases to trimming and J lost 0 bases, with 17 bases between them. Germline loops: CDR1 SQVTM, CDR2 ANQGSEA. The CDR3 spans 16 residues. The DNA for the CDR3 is TGCAGCGTTGTGCGGACAGCGCAGACTAGCACAGATACGCAGTATTTT. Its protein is CSVVRTAQTSTDTQYF.

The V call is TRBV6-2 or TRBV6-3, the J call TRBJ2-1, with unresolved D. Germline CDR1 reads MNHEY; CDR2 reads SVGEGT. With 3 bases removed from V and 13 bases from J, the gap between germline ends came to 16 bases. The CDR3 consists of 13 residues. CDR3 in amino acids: CASSYVRQETQFF. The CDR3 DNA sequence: TGTGCCAGCAGTTATGTACGGCAAGAGACCCAGTTCTTC.

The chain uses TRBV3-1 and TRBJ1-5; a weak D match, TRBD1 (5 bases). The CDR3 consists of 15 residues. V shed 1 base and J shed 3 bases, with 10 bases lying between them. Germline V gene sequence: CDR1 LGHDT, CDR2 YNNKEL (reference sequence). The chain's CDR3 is CASSQAGIDNQPQHF. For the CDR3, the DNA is TGTGCCAGCAGCCAAGCAGGGATCGACAATCAGCCCCAGCATTTT.

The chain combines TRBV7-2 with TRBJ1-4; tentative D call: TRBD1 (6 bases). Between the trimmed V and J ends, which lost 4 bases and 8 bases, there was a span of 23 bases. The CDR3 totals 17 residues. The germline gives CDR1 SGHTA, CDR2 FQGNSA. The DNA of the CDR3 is TGTGCCAGCAGCTCACCCGGGGGCTACAGGCCCGGAGAAAAACTGTTTTTT. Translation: CASSSPGGYRPGEKLFF.

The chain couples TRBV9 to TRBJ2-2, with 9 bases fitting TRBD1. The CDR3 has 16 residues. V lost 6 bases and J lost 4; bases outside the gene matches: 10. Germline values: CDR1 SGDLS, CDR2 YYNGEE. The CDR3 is CASTRGQGRGTGELFF. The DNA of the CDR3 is TGTGCCAGCACCCGGGGACAGGGCCGGGGCACCGGGGAGCTGTTTTTT. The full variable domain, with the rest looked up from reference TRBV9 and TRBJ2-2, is DSGVTQTPKHLITATGQRVTLRCSPRSGDLSVYWYQQSLDQGLQFLIQYYNGEERAKGNILERFSAQQFPDLHSELNLSSLELGDSALYFCASTRGQGRGTGELFFGEGSRLTVL.

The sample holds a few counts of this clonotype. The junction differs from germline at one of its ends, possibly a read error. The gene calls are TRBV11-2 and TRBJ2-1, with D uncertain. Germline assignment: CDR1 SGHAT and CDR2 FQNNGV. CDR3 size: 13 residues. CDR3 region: CASSLVSYNEQFF. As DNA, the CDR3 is TGTGCCAGCAGCTTAGTATCCTATAATGAGCAGTTCTTC.

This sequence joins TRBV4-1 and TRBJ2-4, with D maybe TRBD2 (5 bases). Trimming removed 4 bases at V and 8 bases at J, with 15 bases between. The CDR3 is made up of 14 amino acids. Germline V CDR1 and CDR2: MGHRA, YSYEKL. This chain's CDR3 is CASSPSLLRDIQYF. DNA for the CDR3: TGCGCCAGCAGCCCTTCGCTCCTGAGGGACATTCAGTACTTC.

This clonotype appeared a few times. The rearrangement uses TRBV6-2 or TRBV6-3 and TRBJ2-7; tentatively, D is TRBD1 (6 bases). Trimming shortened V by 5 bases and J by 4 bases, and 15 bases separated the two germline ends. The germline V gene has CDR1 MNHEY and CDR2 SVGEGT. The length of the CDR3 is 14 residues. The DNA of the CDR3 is TGTGCCAGCAGTAAGGACAGAAACCTGTACGAGCAGTACTTC. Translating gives CASSKDRNLYEQYF.

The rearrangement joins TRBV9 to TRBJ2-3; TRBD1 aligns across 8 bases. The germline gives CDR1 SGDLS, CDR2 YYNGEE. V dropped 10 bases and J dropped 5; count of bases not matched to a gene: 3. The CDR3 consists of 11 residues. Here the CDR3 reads CARTGKDTQYF. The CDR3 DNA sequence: TGTGCCCGGACAGGGAAAGATACGCAGTATTTT.

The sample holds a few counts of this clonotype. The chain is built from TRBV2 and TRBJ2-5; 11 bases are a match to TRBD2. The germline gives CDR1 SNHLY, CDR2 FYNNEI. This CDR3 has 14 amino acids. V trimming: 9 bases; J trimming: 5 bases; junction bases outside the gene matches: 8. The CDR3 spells CASSTSGGWETQYF. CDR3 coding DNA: TGTGCCAGTTCTACTAGCGGGGGCTGGGAGACCCAGTACTTC. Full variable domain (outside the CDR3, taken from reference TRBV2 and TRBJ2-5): EPEVTQTPSHQVTQMGQEVILRCVPISNHLYFYWYRQILGQKVEFLVSFYNNEISEKSEIFDDQFSVERPDGSNFTLKIRSTKLEDSAMYFCASSTSGGWETQYFGPGTRLLVL.

CDR3 in amino acids: CASSPPEGSEQFF. The CDR3 DNA sequence: TGTGCCAGCAGCCCCCCGGAGGGTTCTGAGCAGTTCTTC. The rearrangement joins TRBV7-9 to TRBJ2-1, with D possibly being TRBD2 (6 bases). V dropped 5 bases and J dropped 9 bases, with 14 bases sitting between them. Germline CDR1 reads SEHNR; CDR2 reads FQNEAQ (reference sequence). The length of the CDR3 is 13 residues.

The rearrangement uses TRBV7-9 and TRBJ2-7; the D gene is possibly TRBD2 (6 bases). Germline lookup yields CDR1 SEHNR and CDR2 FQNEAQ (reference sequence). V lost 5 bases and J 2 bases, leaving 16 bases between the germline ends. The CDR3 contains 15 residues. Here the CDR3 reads CASSPVEGLTYEQYF. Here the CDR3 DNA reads TGTGCCAGCAGCCCGGTGGAGGGCTTAACCTACGAGCAGTACTTC.

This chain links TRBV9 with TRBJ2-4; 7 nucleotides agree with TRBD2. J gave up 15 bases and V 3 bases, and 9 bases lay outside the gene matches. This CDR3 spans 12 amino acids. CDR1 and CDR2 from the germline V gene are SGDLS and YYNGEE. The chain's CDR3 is CASSALGTNLYF. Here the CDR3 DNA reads TGTGCCAGCAGCGCCCTCGGGACTAATTTGTACTTC.